This note documents a single T cell receptor (beta chain) sequence. This CDR3 is 15 amino acids long. The ends lost 4 bases at V and 2 bases at J; junction bases unmatched: 7. Germline V gene sequence: CDR1 SGHTA, CDR2 FQGNSA. This entry belongs to a study of T cell changes during pregnancy in multiple sclerosis. Sequencing was performed with immunoSEQ multiplex PCR; in TCRdb, only in-frame clones are kept and a portion is missing. The table shows about 59,000 clones, with roughly 90% occurring only once. The TCR sequence derives from a female donor with multiple sclerosis, enrolled in a pregnancy study. The source material was peripheral blood, sampled in the first trimester of pregnancy. This rearrangement joins TRBV7-2 to TRBJ2-7, with 8 bases aligning to TRBD1. In nucleotides, the CDR3 is TGTGCCAGCAGCTCGTGGACAGGGAATACCTACGAGCAGTACTTC. This codes for CASSSWTGNTYEQYF. Looking up the rest from reference TRBV7-2 and TRBJ2-7 gives the full variable domain: GAGVSQSPSNKVTEKGKDVELRCDPISGHTALYWYRQSLGQGLEFLIYFQGNSAPDKSGLPSDRFSAERTGGSVSTLTIQRTQQEDSAVYLCASSSWTGNTYEQYFGPGTRLTVT.